This TCR beta chain was captured in a study of T cells in tumors after PD-1 blockade (dated by TCRdb to the late 2010s). With respect to the entire study: Patients with prior checkpoint blockade, systemic immunosuppressant use, or recent radiotherapy or other anti-cancer therapy within 4 weeks were excluded. Pembrolizumab 200 mg every 3 weeks or cemiplimab 350 mg every 2 weeks was administered to patients. A subset of patients also received ongoing daily vismodegib 150 mg during anti-PD-1 treatment. On average, peripheral blood samples had 95,000 to 120,000 TCR templates (range roughly 24,000-280,000) and 35,000 to 40,000 unique clonotypes. Using site-matched tumors from BCC or SCC patients sampled before and after anti-PD-1 therapy, the study carried out paired single-cell RNA and TCR sequencing. To compare blood and tumor clonotypes, bulk TCR sequencing was performed on nine to eleven peripheral blood samples from a handful of patients. RECIST version 1.1 was used to assess clinical response.

The immunoSEQ platform was used for deep TCRbeta sequencing. The original pipeline was this. Only productive rearrangements were exported from the immunoSEQ Analyzer for further analysis. T cell phenotypes were assigned to bulk TCRbeta clonotypes by matching to single-cell RNA+TCR-seq clones sharing the same TCRbeta sequence. Clone enrichment in tumor was calculated as tumor frequency divided by PBMC frequency from bulk TCR sequencing. GLIPH was used to group TCRs into specificity groups, clusters of distinct TCRs likely recognizing common antigens via shared CDR3 motifs. The source is immuneACCESS, and TCRdb retained only in-frame sequences with V and J called. Part of the clones is not carried over; for the studies checked, unresolved V genes explain less than half of this, and the remainder is unexplained. V and J calls and clone size are those listed in that table; D and trimming were worked out from the DNA. This sample lists approximately 35,000 clones; just under 80% were detected once. Approximately 38% of the sample lies in the top ten.

With respect to this clone: No cognate antigen has been identified for it. The record has no base qualities; no much larger clone is one base away.

Findings and caveats that apply to the study as a whole: Where the novel T cell clones came from was not determined, and possible sources could include lymphoid organs or rare unexpanded clones inside the tumor or in the tumor periphery. Roughly 40% of the TCR clonotypes from tumors also showed up in blood, and some novel exhausted tumor clones were present in pre-treatment blood, which suggests peripheral recruitment.

CDR1 and CDR2 are drawn from the germline V gene: SGHRS, YFSETQ. V is pared back by 1 base and J by 8 bases, with 12 bases lying between the germline termini. Including cysteine and phenylalanine, the CDR3 has 14 amino acids. Only the CDR3 portion is preserved as DNA: 42 bases, with reading frame beginning at the first base. In the paper's terms, the time point label means: before anti-PD-1 therapy. For bulk TCRbeta sequencing, genomic DNA was extracted from tumor biopsies or peripheral blood, and input amounts ranged from roughly 600 ng to 6,004 ng. Every patient was a poor candidate for surgical resection and had histologically proven advanced or metastatic basal or squamous cell carcinoma. The basal cell carcinoma cohort was made up of about 10 patients, and bulk tumor TCR sequencing was performed for 8 or 9 of these patients.

The sample in question was PBMCs, obtained before anti-PD-1 treatment. Recombination connected TRBV5-1 to TRBJ1-4, with TRBD1 as a weak D call on 6 bases. This TCR was recovered from a human donor with basal cell carcinoma. The CDR3 has the sequence CASSLPGAREKLFF. The nucleotide sequence is TGCGCCAGCAGCTTGCCGGGGGCTAGGGAAAAACTGTTTTTT.